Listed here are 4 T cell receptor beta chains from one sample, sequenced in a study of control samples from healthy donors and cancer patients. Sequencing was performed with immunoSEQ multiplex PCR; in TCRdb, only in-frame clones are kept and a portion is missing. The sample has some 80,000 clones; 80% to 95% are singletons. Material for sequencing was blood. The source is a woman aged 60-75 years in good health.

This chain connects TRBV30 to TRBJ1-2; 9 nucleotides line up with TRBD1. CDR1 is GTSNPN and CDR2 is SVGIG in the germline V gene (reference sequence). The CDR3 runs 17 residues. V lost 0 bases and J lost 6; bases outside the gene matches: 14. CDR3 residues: CAWSVQDRGPKGDGYTF. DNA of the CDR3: TGTGCCTGGAGTGTTCAGGACAGGGGCCCAAAAGGGGATGGCTACACCTTC.

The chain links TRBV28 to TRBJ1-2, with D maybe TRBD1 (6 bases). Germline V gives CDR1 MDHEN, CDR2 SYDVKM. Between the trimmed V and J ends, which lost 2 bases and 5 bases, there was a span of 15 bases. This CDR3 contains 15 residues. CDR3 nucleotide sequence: TGTGCCAGCAGTTTACCCCAGGGGAAGGGATATGGCTACACCTTC. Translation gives CASSLPQGKGYGYTF.

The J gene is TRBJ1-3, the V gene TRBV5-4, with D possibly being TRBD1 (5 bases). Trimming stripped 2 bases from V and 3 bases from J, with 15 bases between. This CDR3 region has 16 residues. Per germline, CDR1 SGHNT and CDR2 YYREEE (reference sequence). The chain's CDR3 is CASSFVPGSSGNTIYF. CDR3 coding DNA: TGTGCCAGCAGCTTCGTTCCAGGGTCTAGTGGAAACACCATATATTTT.

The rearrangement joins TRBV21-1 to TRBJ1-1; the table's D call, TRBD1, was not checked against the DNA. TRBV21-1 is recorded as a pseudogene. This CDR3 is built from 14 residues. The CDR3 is CAILIATGGCEAFF. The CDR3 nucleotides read TGTGCCATATTGATCGCGACAGGGGGTTGTGAAGCTTTCTTT.